Sequencing of this T cell receptor beta chain was carried out in a study of blood T cells in healthy people across ages. Background on the study: T cells yielded about one barcoded beta molecule per two cells through template switching. General study results and limits: A strong correlation was found between TCR beta diversity and the percentage of naive T cells. Unknown CMV status may confound age-related changes in expanded clones.

A word on this clonotype: What it binds is unknown.

Primed by a sample-barcoded 5' primer and a J-beta primer mix, a second PCR proceeded for about 6 to 12 cycles. Each cDNA molecule received a tag from a template-switch adaptor that had 12 random nucleotides. TCRdb itself ran the 5' RACE reads through MiXCR, one entry per CDR3 protein. The table lists roughly 2 million distinct CDR3 sequences, around half of them singletons, with roughly 2% in the top ten. The sample comprised blood. This clonotype was obtained from a woman in her thirties or forties in good health.

In nucleotides, the CDR3 is TGCAGTGCTAGAGATCCGAGTCTATGGGAGACCCAGTACTTC. This codes for CSARDPSLWETQYF. The chain is built from TRBV20-1 and TRBJ2-7; D unclear. The closer fit of TRBJ2-5 to the DNA end suggests the J call may be wrong. Germline-derived CDR1 and CDR2 are DFQATT and SNEGSKA (reference sequence). The CDR3 contains 14 residues.